A single sample is the source of the 30 T cell receptor beta chains below, sequenced in a study of T cell responses to AZD1222 COVID-19 vaccine. Clones were read by immunoSEQ multiplex PCR, and TCRdb kept only the in-frame ones, dropping some. Seen here are roughly 120,000 clones, about 88% observed once, and the top ten hold approximately 10%. This specimen consisted of peripheral blood, obtained on day 0 of AZD1222 vaccination. Every receptor here comes from an adult in good health.

The J gene is TRBJ2-1, the V gene TRBV10-2, with TRBD2 identical over 11 bases. The CDR3 is 15 residues long. Germline V CDR1 and CDR2: WSHSY, SAAADI. The ends lost 3 bases at V and 5 bases at J; junction bases unmatched: 3. The chain's CDR3 is CASSELAGVNNEQFF. In DNA form, the CDR3 reads TGCGCCAGCAGTGAACTAGCGGGAGTTAACAATGAGCAGTTCTTC.

The chain employs TRBV7-2 and TRBJ1-1; 8 bases fit TRBD1. Trimming removed 1 base from V and 5 bases from J; junction bases left unmatched: 9. CDR1 is SGHTA and CDR2 is FQGNSA in the germline V gene. The CDR3 loop spans 16 amino acids. CDR3 in DNA: TGTGCCAGCAGCTTAGATTCCGGACAGGGAGGGACTGAAGCTTTCTTT. This gives the protein CASSLDSGQGGTEAFF.

The rearrangement links TRBV6-2 or TRBV6-3 to TRBJ2-4; possibly TRBD2 for D (6 bases). In germline, CDR1 is MNHEY, CDR2 SVGEGT. This CDR3 is built from 14 residues. Trimming took off 3 bases at V and 6 bases at J, with 12 bases between the two ends. CDR3 residues: CASSYWEEGNIQYF. The CDR3 DNA follows: TGTGCCAGCAGTTATTGGGAGGAGGGAAACATTCAGTACTTC.

J is TRBJ1-4 and V is TRBV7-9; D gene ambiguous. Germline V CDR1 and CDR2: SEHNR, FQNEAQ (reference sequence). This CDR3 is built from 12 residues. Between the trimmed V and J ends, which lost 3 bases and 3 bases, there was a span of 2 bases. The CDR3 loop is CASSFPNEKLFF. The CDR3 DNA follows: TGTGCCAGCAGCTTCCCTAATGAAAAACTGTTTTTT.

The rearrangement uses TRBV11-3 and TRBJ2-7; 7 bases are a match to TRBD2. The CDR3 runs 16 residues. The germline CDR1 and CDR2 sequences are SGHNT and YENEEA. The trim removed 2 bases at V and 3 bases at J, leaving 10 bases unmatched. The CDR3 protein is CASSLTGGRGGYEQYF. For the CDR3, the DNA is TGTGCCAGCAGCTTAACGGGAGGACGTGGGGGCTACGAGCAGTACTTC.

CDR3 sequence: CASSVGVSDYNEQFF. The CDR3 nucleotides read TGTGCCAGCAGCGTAGGGGTGAGTGACTACAATGAGCAGTTCTTC. This chain connects TRBV9 to TRBJ2-1; D remains unclear. The ends were cut back, 0 bases at V and 3 bases at J, with 10 bases in the middle. Germline assignment: CDR1 SGDLS and CDR2 YYNGEE. This CDR3 is built from 15 residues.

J is TRBJ2-2 and V is TRBV5-1, with no clear D. With 0 bases removed from V and 0 bases from J, the gap between germline ends came to 9 bases. This CDR3 contains 16 residues. The V gene's germline CDR1 is SGHRS and CDR2 YFSETQ. The CDR3 sequence: CASSLARSTNTGELFF. CDR3 nucleotide sequence: TGCGCCAGCAGCTTGGCGCGGAGTACGAACACCGGGGAGCTGTTTTTT.

The table lists this clone with a few counts. This chain's CDR3 is CASSLGVIRGDTDTQYF. Here the CDR3 DNA reads TGTGCCAGCAGCTTAGGTGTCATCAGGGGGGACACAGATACGCAGTATTTT. The genes are TRBV11-3 and TRBJ2-3; D is possibly TRBD1 (7 bases). The germline V gene has CDR1 SGHNT and CDR2 YENEEA. The CDR3 consists of 17 residues. Trimming left V 1 base short and J 2 bases short, with 16 bases between.

The chain joins TRBV7-9 to TRBJ2-3; 13 nucleotides agree with TRBD2. Germline assignment: CDR1 SEHNR and CDR2 FQNEAQ (reference sequence). This CDR3 region has 16 residues. J lost 4 bases, V lost 5 bases, and 6 bases had no gene match. CDR3 bases: TGTGCCAGCAGCCAGGGGACTAGCGGGGTTGCAGATACGCAGTATTTT. Protein: CASSQGTSGVADTQYF.

This rearrangement joins TRBV4-1 to TRBJ2-7; 10 bases are a match to TRBD1. The V gene's germline CDR1 is MGHRA and CDR2 YSYEKL. The CDR3 is 16 residues long. The V segment lost 1 base and the J segment 5 bases; nucleotides outside the gene matches: 8. CDR3 loop: CASSQAPGQGRDEQYF. CDR3 DNA: TGCGCCAGCAGCCAAGCTCCGGGACAGGGGCGGGACGAGCAGTACTTC.

The rearrangement uses TRBV7-9 and TRBJ2-1, with TRBD1 matching over 7 bases. J lost 2 bases, V lost 1 base, and 2 bases had no gene match. The germline V gene has CDR1 SEHNR and CDR2 FQNEAQ (reference sequence). The CDR3 has 15 residues. The CDR3 DNA follows: TGTGCCAGCAGCTTAGGACAGGGCGCCTACAATGAGCAGTTCTTC. As protein: CASSLGQGAYNEQFF.

The chain links TRBV5-5 to TRBJ2-7, with 13 positions matching TRBD2. The CDR3 consists of 15 residues. V gave up 4 bases and J gave up 2 bases; unmatched junction bases: 3. Germline V CDR1 and CDR2: SGHKS, YYEKEE (reference sequence). The CDR3 loop is CASSVGLAGTYEQYF. CDR3 nucleotide sequence: TGTGCCAGCAGCGTGGGACTAGCGGGGACCTACGAGCAGTACTTC. The full variable domain, its missing parts supplied by reference TRBV5-5 and TRBJ2-7, is DAGVTQSPTHLIKTRGQQVTLRCSPISGHKSVSWYQQVLGQGPQFIFQYYEKEERGRGNFPDRFSARQFPNYSSELNVNALLLGDSALYLCASSVGLAGTYEQYFGPGTRLTVT.

The gene calls are TRBV5-6 and TRBJ1-1; D unclear. This CDR3 has 13 amino acids. Trimming shortened V by 4 bases and J by 6 bases, and 13 bases separated the two germline ends. The germline V gene has CDR1 SGHDT and CDR2 YYEEEE. The CDR3 sequence: CASSPGRGAEAFF. The CDR3 DNA reads TGTGCCAGCAGCCCCGGTCGGGGAGCTGAAGCTTTCTTT.

The chain links TRBV5-5 to TRBJ2-7; the D gene is possibly TRBD2 (6 bases). Trimming stripped 4 bases from V and 6 bases from J, with 20 bases between. The CDR3 totals 15 residues. Germline-derived CDR1 and CDR2 are SGHKS and YYEKEE (reference sequence). The CDR3 loop reads CASSPGISGSIEQYF. The CDR3 DNA reads TGTGCCAGCAGCCCCGGGATTAGCGGTTCGATCGAGCAGTACTTC.

The V call is TRBV5-5, the J call TRBJ2-7; D is ambiguous. Trimming removed 0 bases from V and 1 base from J, with 5 bases in between. The CDR3 contains 13 residues. Germline V gene lookup returns CDR1 SGHKS and CDR2 YYEKEE (reference sequence). For the CDR3, the DNA is TGTGCCAGCAGCTTGGACATTTCCTACGAGCAGTACTTC. This translates into CASSLDISYEQYF.

This rearrangement joins TRBV11-2 to TRBJ2-1; 9 positions agree with TRBD1. The CDR3 consists of 15 residues. After removal of 8 bases from V and 8 bases from J, the junction contained 13 bases not matched to a gene. Germline CDR1 and CDR2: SGHAT and FQNNGV. The CDR3 DNA follows: TGTGCCAGCGCTGCCGGGACAGGGATAAAAGATGAGCAGTTCTTC. This gives the protein CASAAGTGIKDEQFF.

The V call is TRBV5-1, the J call TRBJ2-6; D gene ambiguous. The V end was cut by 6 bases, the J end by 0 bases, with 10 bases between. Germline V gene sequence: CDR1 SGHRS, CDR2 YFSETQ. There are 15 residues in the CDR3. This chain's CDR3 is CASNPAVSGANVLTF. CDR3 bases: TGCGCCAGCAACCCGGCTGTCTCTGGGGCCAACGTCCTGACTTTC.

J is TRBJ1-1 and V is TRBV11-2; perhaps TRBD1 as D (6 bases). The CDR3 extends over 16 amino acids. Trimming left V 2 bases short and J 0 bases short, with 13 bases between. Germline CDR1 and CDR2: SGHAT and FQNNGV. DNA for the CDR3: TGTGCCAGCAGCTTACAGGGGTTCCCCATGAACACTGAAGCTTTCTTT. Its translation: CASSLQGFPMNTEAFF.

The rearrangement uses TRBV5-4 and TRBJ1-5; weak D call: TRBD1 (5 bases). Deletions cut 9 bases from V and 5 bases from J, with 15 bases between. Germline assignment: CDR1 SGHNT and CDR2 YYREEE (reference sequence). This CDR3 has 13 amino acids. In DNA, the CDR3 is TGTGCCACCGGGAGGGAAGGGGATCAGCCCCAGCATTTT. This codes for CATGREGDQPQHF.

The rearrangement uses TRBV3-1 (or the pseudogene TRBV3-2) and TRBJ1-2; D not resolved. Per germline, CDR1 LGHDT and CDR2 YNNKEL (reference sequence). Trimming took 0 bases from V and 8 from J, leaving 13 bases between them. This CDR3 region has 14 residues. DNA for the CDR3: TGTGCCAGCAGCCAAGAAAGAAGAGTCGTGGGCTACACCTTC. Translated: CASSQERRVVGYTF.

In its sample, this clone was seen once. The rearrangement uses TRBV6-5 and TRBJ1-4; TRBD1 agrees at 7 bases. Unmatched junction bases numbered 2, after V lost 5 bases and J lost 8 bases. The germline CDR1 and CDR2 sequences are MNHEY and SVGAGI. This CDR3 region has 12 residues. The chain's CDR3 is CASSPQGEKLFF. The CDR3 DNA reads as TGTGCCAGCAGTCCACAGGGGGAAAAACTGTTTTTT.

V usage is TRBV20-1 and J usage is TRBJ2-1; D is uncertain. Germline loops: CDR1 DFQATT, CDR2 SNEGSKA (reference sequence). Trimming took off 1 base at V and 8 bases at J, with 6 bases between the two ends. The CDR3 runs 11 residues. The CDR3 spells CSARAWDEQFF. The CDR3 DNA reads TGCAGTGCTAGAGCGTGGGATGAGCAGTTCTTC.

The chain couples TRBV11-2 to TRBJ1-5; a weak D match, TRBD1 (6 bases). This CDR3 is 14 amino acids long. Trimming cost V 0 bases and J 7 bases, with 10 bases left between them. From germline, CDR1 is SGHAT and CDR2 FQNNGV. DNA for the CDR3: TGTGCCAGCAGCTTAGATGGAAGGGGGCAGCCCCAGCATTTT. Protein sequence: CASSLDGRGQPQHF.

CDR3 loop: CASLEGSSYNEQFF. The CDR3 DNA reads TGTGCCAGCCTCGAGGGAAGCTCCTACAATGAGCAGTTCTTC. The genes are TRBV2 and TRBJ2-1; D possibly corresponds to TRBD2 (5 bases). CDR3 size: 14 residues. Germline CDR1 SNHLY, CDR2 FYNNEI. Trimming removed 8 bases at V and 0 bases at J, with 11 bases between.

This chain links TRBV19 with TRBJ1-5; 7 bases agree with TRBD1. The CDR3 is 15 amino acids. Germline CDR1 LNHDA, CDR2 SQIVND (reference sequence). The V segment lost 9 bases and the J segment 4 bases; nucleotides outside the gene matches: 12. This CDR3 reads CASVPGQLGNQPQHF. CDR3 in DNA: TGTGCCAGCGTCCCGGGACAGTTGGGGAATCAGCCCCAGCATTTT.

The chain carries TRBV30 and TRBJ1-2; D gene uncertain. V was trimmed by 3 bases and J by 5 bases, leaving 10 bases between them. There are 12 residues in the CDR3. CDR1 is GTSNPN and CDR2 is SVGIG in the germline V gene (reference sequence). The CDR3 DNA reads TGTGCCTGGAGCTGGATGGGGTATGGCTACACCTTC. It translates to CAWSWMGYGYTF.

The chain joins TRBV5-1 to TRBJ2-7; no firm D call. Deletions cut 2 bases from V and 6 bases from J, with 6 bases between. This CDR3 has 11 amino acids. The V gene's germline CDR1 is SGHRS and CDR2 YFSETQ. The CDR3 bases are TGCGCCAGCAGCTTTGCCGGCGAGCAGTACTTC. Translated: CASSFAGEQYF.

The V gene is TRBV5-1, the J gene TRBJ2-7; TRBD1 aligns across 7 bases. The germline gives CDR1 SGHRS, CDR2 YFSETQ. The J segment lost 4 bases and the V segment lost 3 bases, leaving 7 bases of the junction unmatched. There are 14 residues in the CDR3. CDR3 protein: CASSSQGIRYEQYF. CDR3 sequence (DNA): TGCGCCAGCAGCTCACAGGGGATTCGTTACGAGCAGTACTTC.

The chain combines TRBV7-9 with TRBJ2-7, with 9 bases matching TRBD2. Trimming removed 5 bases from V and 0 bases from J; junction bases left unmatched: 2. The germline V gene has CDR1 SEHNR and CDR2 FQNEAQ (reference sequence). The CDR3 extends over 14 amino acids. CDR3: CASSPGLASYEQYF. The DNA of the CDR3 is TGTGCCAGCAGCCCGGGACTAGCCTCCTACGAGCAGTACTTC.

V gene TRBV27 combines with J gene TRBJ2-1; TRBD1 agrees at 9 bases. This CDR3 is 14 amino acids long. Germline V CDR1 and CDR2: MNHEY, SMNVEV (reference sequence). V dropped 5 bases and J dropped 7; count of bases not matched to a gene: 6. The CDR3 DNA reads TGTGCCAGCAGTCGGGACAGGGCGGTGAATGAGCAGTTCTTC. The encoded protein is CASSRDRAVNEQFF.